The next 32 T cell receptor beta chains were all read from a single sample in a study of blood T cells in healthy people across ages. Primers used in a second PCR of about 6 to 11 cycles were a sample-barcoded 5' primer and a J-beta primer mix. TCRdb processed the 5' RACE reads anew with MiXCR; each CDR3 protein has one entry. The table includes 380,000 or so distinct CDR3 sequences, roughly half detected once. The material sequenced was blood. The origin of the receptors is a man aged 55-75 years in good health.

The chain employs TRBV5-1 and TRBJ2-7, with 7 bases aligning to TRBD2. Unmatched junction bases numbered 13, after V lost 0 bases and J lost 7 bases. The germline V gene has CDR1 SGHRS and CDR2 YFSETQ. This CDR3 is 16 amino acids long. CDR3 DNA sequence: TGCGCCAGCAGCTTGGATGGCGGGAGACGGTACAATGAGCAGTACTTC. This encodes CASSLDGGRRYNEQYF.

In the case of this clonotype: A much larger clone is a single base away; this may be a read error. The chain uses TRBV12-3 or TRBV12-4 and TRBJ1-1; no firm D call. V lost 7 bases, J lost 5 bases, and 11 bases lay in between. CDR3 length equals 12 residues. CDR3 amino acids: CASNPLGTEAFF. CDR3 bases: TGTGCCAGCAACCCCTTAGGGACTGAAGCTTTCTTT.

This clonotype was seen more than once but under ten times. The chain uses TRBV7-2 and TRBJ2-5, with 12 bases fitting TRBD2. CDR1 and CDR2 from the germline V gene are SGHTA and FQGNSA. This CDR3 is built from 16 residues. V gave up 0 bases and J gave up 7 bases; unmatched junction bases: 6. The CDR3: CASSLARTSGAGTQYF. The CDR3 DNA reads TGTGCCAGCAGCTTAGCGAGGACTAGCGGGGCGGGGACCCAGTACTTC.

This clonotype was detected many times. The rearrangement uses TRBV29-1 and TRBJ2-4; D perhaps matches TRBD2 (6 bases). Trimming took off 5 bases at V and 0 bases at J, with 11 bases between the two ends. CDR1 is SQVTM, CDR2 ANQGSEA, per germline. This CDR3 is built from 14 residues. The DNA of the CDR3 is TGCAGCGTTCGGGAGACCTTAGCCAAAAACATTCAGTACTTC. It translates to CSVRETLAKNIQYF.

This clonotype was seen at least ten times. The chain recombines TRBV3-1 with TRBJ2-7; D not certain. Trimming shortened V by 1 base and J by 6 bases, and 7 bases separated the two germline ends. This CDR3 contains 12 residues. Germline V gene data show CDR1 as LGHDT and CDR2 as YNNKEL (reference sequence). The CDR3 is CASSQGSGEQYF. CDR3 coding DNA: TGTGCCAGCAGCCAAGGGAGTGGCGAGCAGTACTTC.

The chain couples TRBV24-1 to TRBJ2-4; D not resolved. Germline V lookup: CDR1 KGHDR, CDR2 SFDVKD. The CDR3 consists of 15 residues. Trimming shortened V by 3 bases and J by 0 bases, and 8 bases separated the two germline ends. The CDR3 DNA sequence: TGTGCCACCAGTGATATCGATGTAGCCAAAAACATTCAGTACTTC. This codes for CATSDIDVAKNIQYF.

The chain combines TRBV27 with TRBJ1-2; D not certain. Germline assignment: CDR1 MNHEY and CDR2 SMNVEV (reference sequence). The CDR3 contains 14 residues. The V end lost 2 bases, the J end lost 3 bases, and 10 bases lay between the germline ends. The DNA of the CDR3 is TGTGCCAGCAGTTTAACTTGGGGAGACTATGGCTACACCTTC. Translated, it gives CASSLTWGDYGYTF.

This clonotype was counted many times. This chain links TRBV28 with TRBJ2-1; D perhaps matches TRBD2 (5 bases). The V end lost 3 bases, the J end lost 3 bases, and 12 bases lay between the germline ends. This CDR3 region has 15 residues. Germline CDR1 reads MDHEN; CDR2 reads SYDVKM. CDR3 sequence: CASSLRARVYNEQFF. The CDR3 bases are TGTGCCAGCAGTTTGCGCGCGCGGGTCTACAATGAGCAGTTCTTC.

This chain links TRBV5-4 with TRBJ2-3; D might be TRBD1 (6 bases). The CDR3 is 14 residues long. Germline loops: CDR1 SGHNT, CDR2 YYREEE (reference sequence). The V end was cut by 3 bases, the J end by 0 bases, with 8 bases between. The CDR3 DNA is TGTGCCAGCAGCTGGGGGCGAAGCACAGATACGCAGTATTTT. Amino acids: CASSWGRSTDTQYF.

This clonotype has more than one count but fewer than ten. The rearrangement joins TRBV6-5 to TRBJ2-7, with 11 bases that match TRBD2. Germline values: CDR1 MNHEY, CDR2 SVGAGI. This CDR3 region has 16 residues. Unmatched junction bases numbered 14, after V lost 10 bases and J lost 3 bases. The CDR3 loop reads CATTRLGTSGIYEQYF. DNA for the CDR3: TGTGCCACTACAAGACTCGGGACTAGCGGAATCTACGAGCAGTACTTC.

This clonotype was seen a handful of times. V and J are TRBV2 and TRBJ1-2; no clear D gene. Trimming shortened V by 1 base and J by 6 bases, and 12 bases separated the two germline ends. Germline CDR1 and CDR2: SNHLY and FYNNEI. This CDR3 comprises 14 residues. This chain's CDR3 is CASSEEVKWDGYTF. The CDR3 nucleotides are TGTGCCAGCAGTGAAGAGGTCAAATGGGATGGCTACACCTTC.

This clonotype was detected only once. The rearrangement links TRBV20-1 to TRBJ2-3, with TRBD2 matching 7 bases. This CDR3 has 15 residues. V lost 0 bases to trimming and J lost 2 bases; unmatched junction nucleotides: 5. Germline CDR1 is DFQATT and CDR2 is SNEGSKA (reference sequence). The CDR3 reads CSAREVRGYTDTQYF. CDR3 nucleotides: TGCAGTGCTAGAGAGGTGCGGGGGTACACAGATACGCAGTATTTT.

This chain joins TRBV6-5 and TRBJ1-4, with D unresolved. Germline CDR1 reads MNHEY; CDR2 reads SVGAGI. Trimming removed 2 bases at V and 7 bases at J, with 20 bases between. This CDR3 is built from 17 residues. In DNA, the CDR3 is TGTGCCAGCAGTTACGGCAGGAGACAACCTTCGAGTGAAAAACTGTTTTTT. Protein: CASSYGRRQPSSEKLFF.

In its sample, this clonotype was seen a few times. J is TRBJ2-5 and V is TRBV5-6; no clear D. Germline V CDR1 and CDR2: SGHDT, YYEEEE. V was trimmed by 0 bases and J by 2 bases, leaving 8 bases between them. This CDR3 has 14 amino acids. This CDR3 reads CASSLVSVQETQYF. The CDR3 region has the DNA TGTGCCAGCAGCTTGGTGTCAGTTCAAGAGACCCAGTACTTC.

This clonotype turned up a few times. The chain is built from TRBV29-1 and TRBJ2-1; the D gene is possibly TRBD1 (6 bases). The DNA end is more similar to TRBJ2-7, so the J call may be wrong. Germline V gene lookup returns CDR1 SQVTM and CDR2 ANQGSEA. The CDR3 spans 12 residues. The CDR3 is CSPLIQGNEQYF. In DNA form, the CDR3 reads TGCAGTCCCCTCATACAGGGCAATGAGCAGTACTTC.

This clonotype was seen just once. CDR3 protein: CASSLSAGVRTDTQYF. The CDR3 nucleotides are TGTGCCAGCAGCCTGTCTGCGGGAGTCCGCACAGATACGCAGTATTTT. This rearrangement joins TRBV7-3 to TRBJ2-3; TRBD2 matches 7 bases. The trim removed 5 bases at V and 1 base at J, leaving 9 bases unmatched. CDR1 and CDR2 from the germline V gene are SGHTA and FQGTGA. The CDR3 covers 16 residues. Full variable domain (missing parts from reference TRBV7-3 and TRBJ2-3): GAGVSQTPSNKVTEKGKYVELRCDPISGHTALYWYRQSLGQGPEFLIYFQGTGAADDSGLPNDRFFAVRPEGSVSTLKIQRTERGDSAVYLCASSLSAGVRTDTQYFGPGTRLTVL.

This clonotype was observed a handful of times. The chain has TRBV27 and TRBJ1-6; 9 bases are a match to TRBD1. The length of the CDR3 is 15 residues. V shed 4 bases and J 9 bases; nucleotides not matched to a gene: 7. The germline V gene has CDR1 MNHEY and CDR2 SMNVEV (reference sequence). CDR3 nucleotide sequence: TGTGCCAGCAGTTCCGTACAGGGGGCAACTTCACCCCTCCACTTT. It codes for CASSSVQGATSPLHF.

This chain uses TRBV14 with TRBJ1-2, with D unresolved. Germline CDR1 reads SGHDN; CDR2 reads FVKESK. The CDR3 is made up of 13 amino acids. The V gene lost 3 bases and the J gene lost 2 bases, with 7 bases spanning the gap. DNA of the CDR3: TGTGCCAGCAGCCAGGATCCGAACTATGGCTACACCTTC. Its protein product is CASSQDPNYGYTF. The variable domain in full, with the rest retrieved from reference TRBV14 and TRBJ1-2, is EAGVTQFPSHSVIEKGQTVTLRCDPISGHDNLYWYRRVMGKEIKFLLHFVKESKQDESGMPNNRFLAERTGGTYSTLKVQPAELEDSGVYFCASSQDPNYGYTFGSGTRLTVV.

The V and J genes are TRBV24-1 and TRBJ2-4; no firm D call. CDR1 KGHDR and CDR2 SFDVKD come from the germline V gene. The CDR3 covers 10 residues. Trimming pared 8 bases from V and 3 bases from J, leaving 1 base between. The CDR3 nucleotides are TGTGCCACCATCAAAAACATTCAGTACTTC. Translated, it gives CATIKNIQYF.

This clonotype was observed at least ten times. In DNA, the CDR3 is TGTGCCAGCAGAGGACAGGGGTGGGCCAACGTCCTGACTTTC. It specifies CASRGQGWANVLTF. The V gene is TRBV6-5, the J gene TRBJ2-6; 9 positions match TRBD1. Germline assignment: CDR1 MNHEY and CDR2 SVGAGI. CDR3 length equals 14 residues. Trimming cost V 6 bases and J 5 bases; bases outside gene matches: 2.

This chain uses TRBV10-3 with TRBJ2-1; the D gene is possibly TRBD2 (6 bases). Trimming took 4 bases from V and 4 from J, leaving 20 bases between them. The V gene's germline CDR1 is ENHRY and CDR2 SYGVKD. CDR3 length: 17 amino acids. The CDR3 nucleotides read TGTGCCATCAGTGGTCTGGGGAGGCTACTCGGGTACAATGAGCAGTTCTTC. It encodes CAISGLGRLLGYNEQFF.

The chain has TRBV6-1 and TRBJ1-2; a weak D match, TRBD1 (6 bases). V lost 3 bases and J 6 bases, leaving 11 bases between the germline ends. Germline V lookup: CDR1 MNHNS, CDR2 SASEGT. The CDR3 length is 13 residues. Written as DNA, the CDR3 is TGTGCCAGCAGTGACCCCTACAGGGATGGCTACACCTTC. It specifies CASSDPYRDGYTF.

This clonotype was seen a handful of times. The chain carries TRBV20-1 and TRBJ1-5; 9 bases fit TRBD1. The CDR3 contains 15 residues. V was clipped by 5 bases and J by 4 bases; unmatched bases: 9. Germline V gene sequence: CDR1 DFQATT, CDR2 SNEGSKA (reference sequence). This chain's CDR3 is CSAYSDRGYNQPQHF. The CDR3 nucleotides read TGCAGTGCTTACTCAGACAGGGGGTATAATCAGCCCCAGCATTTT.

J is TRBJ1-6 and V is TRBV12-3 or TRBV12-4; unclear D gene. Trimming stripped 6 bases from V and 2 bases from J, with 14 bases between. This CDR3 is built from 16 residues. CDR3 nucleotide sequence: TGTGCCAGCAGCCTGGCGCAGCCGACCTATAATTCACCCCTCCACTTT. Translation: CASSLAQPTYNSPLHF.

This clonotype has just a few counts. CDR3 DNA: TGTGCCAGCAGTGGCACGGGCCCTGGTTTATCCAAACAGCATTTT. Encoded protein: CASSGTGPGLSKQHF. The V call is TRBV27, the J call TRBJ1-5; D is undetermined. Germline V gene data show CDR1 as MNHEY and CDR2 as SMNVEV (reference sequence). Trimming left V 5 bases short and J 13 bases short, with 24 bases between. This CDR3 region has 15 residues.

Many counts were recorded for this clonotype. DNA of the CDR3: TGTGCCAGCAGCTCAAACCGGGACACGCAGTATTTT. Protein product: CASSSNRDTQYF. The chain uses TRBV7-2 and TRBJ2-3, with D possibly called TRBD1 or TRBD2 (5 bases each). This CDR3 has 12 residues. Germline CDR1 and CDR2: SGHTA and FQGNSA. V lost 4 bases and J lost 9, with 11 bases in between.

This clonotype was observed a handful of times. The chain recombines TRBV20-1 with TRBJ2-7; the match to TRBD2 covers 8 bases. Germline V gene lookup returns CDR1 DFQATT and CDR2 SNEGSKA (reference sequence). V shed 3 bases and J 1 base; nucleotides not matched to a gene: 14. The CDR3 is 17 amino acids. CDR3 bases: TGCAGTGCTAGTCAGGCTAGCGGGTCCTCCCGTTCCTACGAGCAGTACTTC. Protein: CSASQASGSSRSYEQYF.

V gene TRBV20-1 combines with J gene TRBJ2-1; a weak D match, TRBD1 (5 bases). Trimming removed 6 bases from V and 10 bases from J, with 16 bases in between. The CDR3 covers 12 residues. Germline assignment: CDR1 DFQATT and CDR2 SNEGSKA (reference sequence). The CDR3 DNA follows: TGCAGTGCCCAGGGCTCGAATTTAGAGCAGTTCTTC. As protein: CSAQGSNLEQFF.

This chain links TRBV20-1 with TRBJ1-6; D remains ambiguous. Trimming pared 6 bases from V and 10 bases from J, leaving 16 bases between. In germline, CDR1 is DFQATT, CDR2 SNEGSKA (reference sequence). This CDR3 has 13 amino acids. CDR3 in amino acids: CSAPRELGSPLHF. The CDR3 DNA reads TGCAGTGCCCCACGGGAGTTGGGCTCACCCCTCCACTTT.

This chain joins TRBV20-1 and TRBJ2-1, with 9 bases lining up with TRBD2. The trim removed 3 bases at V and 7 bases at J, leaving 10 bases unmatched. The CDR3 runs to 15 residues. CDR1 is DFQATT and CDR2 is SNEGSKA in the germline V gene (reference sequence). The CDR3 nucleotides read TGCAGTGCTAGTCATCCTAGCGGGACCAAGAATGAGCAGTTCTTC. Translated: CSASHPSGTKNEQFF.

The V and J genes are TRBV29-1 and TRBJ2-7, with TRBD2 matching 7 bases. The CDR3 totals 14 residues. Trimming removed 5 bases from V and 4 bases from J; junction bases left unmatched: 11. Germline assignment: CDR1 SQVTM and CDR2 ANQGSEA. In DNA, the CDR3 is TGCAGCGTTCCCCGAGGCGGGAGTGCTTACGAGCAGTACTTC. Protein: CSVPRGGSAYEQYF.

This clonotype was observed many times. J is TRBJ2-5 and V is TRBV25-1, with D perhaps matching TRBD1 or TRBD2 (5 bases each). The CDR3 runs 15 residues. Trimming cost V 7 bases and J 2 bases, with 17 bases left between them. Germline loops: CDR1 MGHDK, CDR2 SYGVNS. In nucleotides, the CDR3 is TGTGCCAGCACCCCCTCAACAGGACTTCAAGAGACCCAGTACTTC. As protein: CASTPSTGLQETQYF. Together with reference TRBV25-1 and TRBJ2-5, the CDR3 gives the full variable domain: EADIYQTPRYLVIGTGKKITLECSQTMGHDKMYWYQQDPGMELHLIHYSYGVNSTEKGDLSSESTVSRIRTEHFPLTLESARPSHTSQYLCASTPSTGLQETQYFGPGTRLLVL.